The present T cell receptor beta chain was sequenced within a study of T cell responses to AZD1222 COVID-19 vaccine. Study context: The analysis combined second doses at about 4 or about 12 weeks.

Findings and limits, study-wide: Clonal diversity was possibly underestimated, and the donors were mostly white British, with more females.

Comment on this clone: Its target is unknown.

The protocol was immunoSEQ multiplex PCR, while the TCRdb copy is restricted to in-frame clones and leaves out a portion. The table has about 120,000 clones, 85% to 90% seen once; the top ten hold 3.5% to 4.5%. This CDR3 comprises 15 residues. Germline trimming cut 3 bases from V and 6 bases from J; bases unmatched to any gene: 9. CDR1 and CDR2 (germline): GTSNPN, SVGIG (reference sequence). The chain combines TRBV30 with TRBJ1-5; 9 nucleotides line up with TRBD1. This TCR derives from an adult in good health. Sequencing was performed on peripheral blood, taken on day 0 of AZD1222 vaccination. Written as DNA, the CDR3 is TGTGCCTGGAGACCGGGACAGGGTGATTCTCAGCCCCAGCATTTT. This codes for CAWRPGQGDSQPQHF.